These T cell receptor beta chains were read from a single sample in a study of regulatory T cells in long-lasting Graves disease. Using its own MiXCR run on the multiplex PCR reads, TCRdb lists one record per CDR3 protein. Among hundreds of thousands of distinct CDR3 sequences listed, 20% to 25% were seen once. Sequenced material: peripheral blood mononuclear cells (PBMCs), taken when the disease was refractory, from a patient treated with antithyroid drugs. These receptors were obtained from a female donor with Graves disease. Each CDR3 is given with its conserved first and last residue. D genes are given only for firm matches. Rows give clone size only sometimes, using once, few, many, or a class for an expanded clone.

D,size,V,length,J,DNA,CDR3
NA,few,TRBV12-3/TRBV12-4,16,TRBJ2-6,TGTGCCAGCAGTTTTCCGGCCAGCTCTGGGGCCAACGTCCTGACTTTC,CASSFPASSGANVLTF
NA,many,TRBV7-2,15,TRBJ1-2,TGTGCCAGCAGCTCATCCGGGGGGACTAACTATGGCTACACCTTC,CASSSSGGTNYGYTF
NA,many,TRBV7-2,13,TRBJ2-5,TGTGCCAGCAGCTTATTCACGGAAGAGACCCAGTACTTC,CASSLFTEETQYF
NA,NA,TRBV20-1,13,TRBJ2-5,TGCAGTGCTAGAGGGGTGGGCCAAGAGACCCAGTACTTC,CSARGVGQETQYF
TRBD2,NA,TRBV3-1,16,TRBJ2-5,TGTGCCAGCAGCCAAGTAGCAAGCGGGAGCGGGGAGACCCAGTACTTC,CASSQVASGSGETQYF
NA,many,TRBV2,15,TRBJ1-2,TGTGCCAGCAGTGAAGCGGGGGGGGGCACGTATGGCTACACCTTC,CASSEAGGGTYGYTF
TRBD1,many,TRBV5-1,15,TRBJ1-2,TGCGCCAGCAGCTTCGGGTCAGGGGGAGACTATGGCTACACCTTC,CASSFGSGGDYGYTF
NA,NA,TRBV11-2,16,TRBJ1-3,TGTGCCAGCAGCTTAGATTTACGGGCGACTGGAAACACCATATATTTT,CASSLDLRATGNTIYF
TRBD2,once,TRBV7-2,14,TRBJ2-7,TGTGCCAGCAGCTTTCTGTGGGGAGGGAACGAGCAGTACTTC,CASSFLWGGNEQYF
NA,many,TRBV12-3/TRBV12-4,12,TRBJ1-6,TGTGCCAGTACCGGCGGGGATTCACCCCTCCACTTT,CASTGGDSPLHF
NA,NA,TRBV4-1,15,TRBJ1-2,TGCGCCAGCAGCCGTTCGGGGGGCGTTGACTATGGCTACACCTTC,CASSRSGGVDYGYTF
NA,many,TRBV2,15,TRBJ2-7,TGTGCCAGCAGCGATCCCCCGGGACAACACTACGAGCAGTACTTC,CASSDPPGQHYEQYF
NA,many,TRBV2,15,TRBJ1-3,TGTGCCAGCAGTAAGGGACATGACCCTGGAAACACCATATATTTT,CASSKGHDPGNTIYF
TRBD1,NA,TRBV7-6,17,TRBJ2-2,TGTGCCAGCAGCCAACCCGGGACAGGGGTTAACACCGGGGAGCTGTTTTTT,CASSQPGTGVNTGELFF
NA,NA,TRBV19,15,TRBJ1-5,TGTGCCAGTAGTATAGGGGGTAGGGCAAATCAGCCCCAGCATTTT,CASSIGGRANQPQHF
NA,many,TRBV7-8,13,TRBJ2-5,TGTGCCAGCAGCAAACGGGCAATCGAGACCCAGTACTTC,CASSKRAIETQYF
NA,few,TRBV19,13,TRBJ1-1,TGTGCCAGTAGTATTGTCGCGAACACTGAAGCTTTCTTT,CASSIVANTEAFF
NA,many,TRBV12-3/TRBV12-4,15,TRBJ2-7,TGTGCCAGCAGTTTATTAGGAATCCCGACGGGCGAGCAGTACTTC,CASSLLGIPTGEQYF
NA,few,TRBV29-1,12,TRBJ1-2,TGCAGCGTACAGGGTACTAACTATGGCTACACCTTC,CSVQGTNYGYTF
NA,NA,TRBV19,16,TRBJ1-5,TGTGCCAGTAGTATGGAGGGTCATTATAGCAATCAGCCCCAGCATTTT,CASSMEGHYSNQPQHF
TRBD1,many,TRBV6-1,13,TRBJ2-7,TGTGCCAGCAGAAAATCAACAGGGGTCGAGCAGTACTTC,CASRKSTGVEQYF
NA,few,TRBV20-1,15,TRBJ2-2,TGCAGTGCTAGAGAGCCAGGGGAAAACACCGGGGAGCTGTTTTTT,CSAREPGENTGELFF
TRBD1,few,TRBV19,17,TRBJ2-4,TGTGCCAGTAGTATGGATCGCGGTGGGACAGAAGGGGACATTCAGTACTTC,CASSMDRGGTEGDIQYF
TRBD1,NA,TRBV7-9,18,TRBJ1-5,TGTGCCAGCAGCCCGGGACAGTATGGGGGTACTGGCAATCAGCCCCAGCATTTT,CASSPGQYGGTGNQPQHF
NA,few,TRBV29-1,15,TRBJ2-7,TGCAGCGTTGGAGGCTTAGGGTCGTCAACCTACGAGCAGTACTTC,CSVGGLGSSTYEQYF
NA,many,TRBV28,13,TRBJ2-5,TGTGCCAGCAGTTTGGTGGCTAAAGAGACCCAGTACTTC,CASSLVAKETQYF
TRBD1,many,TRBV28,14,TRBJ1-5,TGTGCCAGCAGAGTACAGGGGGCTTGGCAGCCCCAGCATTTT,CASRVQGAWQPQHF
TRBD2,many,TRBV20-1,14,TRBJ2-5,TGCAGTGCTACCCCTAGCGGTTGGGGAGAGACCCAGTACTTC,CSATPSGWGETQYF
NA,many,TRBV28,15,TRBJ1-5,TGTGCCAGCAGTTTGTGGGACGGTGGAGGTCAGCCCCAGCATTTT,CASSLWDGGGQPQHF
NA,NA,TRBV3-1,15,TRBJ2-5,TGTGCCAGCAGCCGGCGACTAGGGAATCAAGAGACCCAGTACTTC,CASSRRLGNQETQYF
NA,NA,TRBV7-8,14,TRBJ2-2,TGTGCCAGCAGCTTAGGCGAGGACACCGGGGAGCTGTTTTTT,CASSLGEDTGELFF
NA,few,TRBV19,16,TRBJ1-4,TGTGCCAGTAGTATACCCGCCGGTGCAACTAATGAAAAACTGTTTTTT,CASSIPAGATNEKLFF
NA,few,TRBV7-8,15,TRBJ2-2,TGTGCCAGCAGCTTAGCAGTGGGGGGCTCCGGGGAGCTGTTTTTT,CASSLAVGGSGELFF
NA,many,TRBV6-5,14,TRBJ1-1,TGTGCCAGCAGTTACCTCGACACCAACACTGAAGCTTTCTTT,CASSYLDTNTEAFF
NA,many,TRBV19,14,TRBJ1-5,TGTGCCAGTAGTGGGGGGAGGGACAATCAGCCCCAGCATTTT,CASSGGRDNQPQHF
TRBD2,NA,TRBV7-9,15,TRBJ2-7,TGTGCCAGCAGCATACAAGCGGGAGGGACCTACGAGCAGTACTTC,CASSIQAGGTYEQYF
NA,many,TRBV9,13,TRBJ1-5,TGTGCCAGCAGCGTAGAGGGTAGTCAGCCCCAGCATTTT,CASSVEGSQPQHF
TRBD2,few,TRBV20-1,17,TRBJ2-3,TGCAGTGCTAGCCCACATGGAGCGGGAGTTGTTATAGATACGCAGTATTTT,CSASPHGAGVVIDTQYF
TRBD2,many,TRBV12-3/TRBV12-4,14,TRBJ2-1,TGTGCCAGCACCCGCGGGGGGGCCAGGAATGAGCAGTTCTTC,CASTRGGARNEQFF
TRBD1,NA,TRBV14,17,TRBJ1-5,TGTGCCAGCAGCCACTCCGGGACAGGCCACCGCAATCAGCCCCAGCATTTT,CASSHSGTGHRNQPQHF
NA,NA,TRBV29-1,12,TRBJ2-1,TGCAGCGTTGGACCCGGGTATAATGAGCAGTTCTTC,CSVGPGYNEQFF
NA,many,TRBV20-1,14,TRBJ1-3,TGCAGTGCTACCGACTTTAGCTCTGGAAACACCATATATTTT,CSATDFSSGNTIYF
NA,NA,TRBV20-1,13,TRBJ1-2,TGCAGTGCTCGCTTAATGAGGGAGAATGGCTACACCTTC,CSARLMRENGYTF
NA,many,TRBV20-1,14,TRBJ2-5,TGCAGTGCTAGTTCGGGTCAGGTCCAAGAGACCCAGTACTTC,CSASSGQVQETQYF
NA,many,TRBV10-3,13,TRBJ1-1,TGTGCCATCAGTGAGTCCGGGAAAACTGAAGCTTTCTTT,CAISESGKTEAFF
TRBD2,few,TRBV6-2/TRBV6-3,14,TRBJ2-7,TGTGCCAGCAGCGTTAGCGGGAGGGCCTACGAGCAGTACTTC,CASSVSGRAYEQYF
NA,NA,TRBV29-1,12,TRBJ1-4,TGCAGCGTTAGAAGCCTTAATGAAAAACTGTTTTTT,CSVRSLNEKLFF
NA,few,TRBV11-3,15,TRBJ2-5,TGTGCCAGCAGCTCACCCGGGACAAACCAAGAGACCCAGTACTTC,CASSSPGTNQETQYF
TRBD1,many,TRBV6-4,14,TRBJ1-2,TGTGCCAGCAGTGACTCAGGGACAGGGAATGGCTACACCTTC,CASSDSGTGNGYTF
TRBD1,NA,TRBV3-1,19,TRBJ1-6,TGTGCCAGCAGCCAAGCATCGGCGGGGGACAGGGTTAATAATTCACCCCTCCACTTT,CASSQASAGDRVNNSPLHF
TRBD1,few,TRBV24-1,13,TRBJ1-2,TGTGCCACCAGTGAGCGGACAGGCTATGGCTACACCTTC,CATSERTGYGYTF
TRBD2,NA,TRBV19,15,TRBJ2-5,TGTGCCAGTAGTCCCCTAGCGGGGGAACAAGAGACCCAGTACTTC,CASSPLAGEQETQYF
NA,many,TRBV7-2,14,TRBJ1-1,TGTGCCAGCAGCTTTCAGGCGGAGAACACTGAAGCTTTCTTT,CASSFQAENTEAFF
NA,NA,TRBV7-2,17,TRBJ1-6,TGTGCCAGCAGCATACGGACAACCAGCTCCTGTAATTCACCCCTCCACTTT,CASSIRTTSSCNSPLHF
NA,NA,TRBV19,15,TRBJ2-2,TGTGCCACTAGCTCCCTTGGTGGAGGAACCGGGGAGCTGTTTTTT,CATSSLGGGTGELFF
TRBD2,many,TRBV27,15,TRBJ2-7,TGTGCCAGCAGTGCCCAGCGGGATAACTCCTACGAGCAGTACTTC,CASSAQRDNSYEQYF